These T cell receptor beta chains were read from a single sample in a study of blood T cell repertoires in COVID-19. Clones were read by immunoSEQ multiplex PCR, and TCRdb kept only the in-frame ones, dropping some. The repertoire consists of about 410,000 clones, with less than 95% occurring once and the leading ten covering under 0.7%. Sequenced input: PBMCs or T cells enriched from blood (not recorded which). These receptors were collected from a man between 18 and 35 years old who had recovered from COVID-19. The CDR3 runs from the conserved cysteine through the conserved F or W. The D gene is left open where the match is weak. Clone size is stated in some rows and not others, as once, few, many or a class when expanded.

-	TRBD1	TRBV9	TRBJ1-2	TGTGCCAGCAGCGCCTCAGGGGGCGCTGGCTACACCTTC	CASSASGGAGYTF
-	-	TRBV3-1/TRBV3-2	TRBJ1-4	TGTGCCAGCAGCCAAGGGGGGGTGCTACGTGAAAAACTGTTTTTT	CASSQGGVLREKLFF
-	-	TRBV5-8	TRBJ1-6	TGTGCCAGCGCGTGGCAGGTGAATAATTCACCCCTCCACTTT	CASAWQVNNSPLHF
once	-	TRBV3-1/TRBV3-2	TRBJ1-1	TGTGCCAGCAGCCTTGGGATTGGACTTAACGCTGAAGCTTTCTTT	CASSLGIGLNAEAFF
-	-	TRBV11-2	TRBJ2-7	TGTGCCAGCAGCTTAGGGTGGGGGACTGGAGGCGGGGAGCAGTACTTC	CASSLGWGTGGGEQYF
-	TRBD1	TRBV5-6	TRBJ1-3	TGTGCCAGCAGCTTATACCACAGGGGCGCTGGAAACACCATATATTTT	CASSLYHRGAGNTIYF
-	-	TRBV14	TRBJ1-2	TGTGCCAGCAGCCAAACCGGGTCCTACACCTTC	CASSQTGSYTF
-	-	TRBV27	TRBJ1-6	TGTGCCAGTAAACCTACCAAGGGGTTGTATAATTCACCCCTCCACTTT	CASKPTKGLYNSPLHF
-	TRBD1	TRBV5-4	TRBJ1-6	TGTGCCAGCAGCTTGGAGACAGGGGCCTCACCCCTCCACTTT	CASSLETGASPLHF
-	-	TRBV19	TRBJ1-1	TGTGCCAGTAGTGTACAGGGGAACACTGAAGCTTTCTTT	CASSVQGNTEAFF
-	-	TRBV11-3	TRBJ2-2	TGTGCCAGCAGCTTAGATAGTCAGGTCTTGTACGGGGAGCTGTTTTTT	CASSLDSQVLYGELFF
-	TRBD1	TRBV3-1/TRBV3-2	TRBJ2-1	TGTGCCAGCAGCCCAGAAGGGACAGGGCTTGATGAGCAGTTCTTC	CASSPEGTGLDEQFF
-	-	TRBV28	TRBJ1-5	TGTGCCAGCACTTCACGGTTAGGGGGGGGCAGGGTTTATCAGCCCCAGCATTTT	CASTSRLGGGRVYQPQHF
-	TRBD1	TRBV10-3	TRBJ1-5	TGTGCCATCAGTGATGTAGGGGGCTGGAATCAGCCCCAGCATTTT	CAISDVGGWNQPQHF
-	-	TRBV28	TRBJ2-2	TGTGCCAGCAGGAAAGCGGCCGGGGAGCTGTTTTTT	CASRKAAGELFF
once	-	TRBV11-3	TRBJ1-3	TGTGCCAGCAGCACCCGGGGTGGCTCTGGAAACACCATATATTTT	CASSTRGGSGNTIYF
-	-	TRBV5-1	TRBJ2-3	TGCGCCAGCAATCTTGGGGGACACAGCACAGATACGCAGTATTTT	CASNLGGHSTDTQYF
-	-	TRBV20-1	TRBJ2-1	TGCAGTGCTAGTCGAGGGAGGAATGAGCAGTTCTTC	CSASRGRNEQFF
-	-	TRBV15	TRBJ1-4	TGTGCCACCAGCGATGACACGACCCTCTCAAAACTGTTTTTT	CATSDDTTLSKLFF
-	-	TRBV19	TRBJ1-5	TGTGCCAGTAGTAACCCAGGGGAGAGTCAGCCCCAGCATTTT	CASSNPGESQPQHF
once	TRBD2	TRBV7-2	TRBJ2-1	TGTGCCAGCAGCTTGGGTTTGAGACTAGCGGTAAACGAGCAGTTCTTC	CASSLGLRLAVNEQFF
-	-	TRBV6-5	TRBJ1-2	TGTGCCAGCAGTAAGACCGGCGCAGGCTATGGCTACACCTTC	CASSKTGAGYGYTF
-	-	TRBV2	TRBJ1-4	TGTGCCAGCAGTGCAGACACTGGACTGAATGAAAAACTGTTTTTT	CASSADTGLNEKLFF
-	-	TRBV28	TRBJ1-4	TGTGCCAGCAGTCCACGGTCGGCAGGGGATGAAAAACTGTTTTTT	CASSPRSAGDEKLFF
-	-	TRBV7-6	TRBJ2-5	TGTGCCAGCAGCCCCCGGGACAACCAAGAGACCCAGTACTTC	CASSPRDNQETQYF
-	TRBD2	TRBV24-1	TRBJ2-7	TGTGCCACCAGTGATTTGAAGTCGCGGGGGGACCCCCGCTCCTACGAGCAGTACTTC	CATSDLKSRGDPRSYEQYF
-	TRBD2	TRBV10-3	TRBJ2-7	TGTGCCATCAGTGAGTCGATCCCGGGACTAGCGGGAGTCGGTTACGAGCAGTACTTC	CAISESIPGLAGVGYEQYF
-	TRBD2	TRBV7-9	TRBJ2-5	TGTGCCACCTTGCTACTAGCGAGAGAGACCCAGTACTTC	CATLLLARETQYF
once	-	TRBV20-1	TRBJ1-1	TGCAGTGCTATAGTGAACACTGAAGCTTTCTTT	CSAIVNTEAFF